This entry lists 25 T cell receptor beta chains sequenced from one sample in a study of beta chain features in type 1 diabetes. The sequenced template was cDNA made from the entire isolated RNA. Measured with immunoSEQ multiplex PCR; TCRdb has only the in-frame clones, and not every one. The sample yields roughly 340,000 clones, roughly 12% seen once. Study-wide results and limits: Shorter TCRB CDR3s, moderately but significantly so, were found in Type 1 diabetes patients in all four CD4+ subsets.

Their specific antigens are unknown. Sequenced sample: naive CD4+ T cells from blood. Receptor source: a woman aged 18 to 35 with type 1 diabetes.

This clone was counted a single time. This chain links TRBV19 with TRBJ2-7, with 8 nucleotides matching TRBD1. CDR1 and CDR2 (germline): LNHDA, SQIVND (reference sequence). The CDR3 totals 14 residues. The trim removed 5 bases at V and 1 base at J, leaving 4 bases unmatched. The CDR3, as DNA: TGTGCCAGTAGTTTGGGGACAGGTTCCTACGAGCAGTACTTC. Protein sequence: CASSLGTGSYEQYF.

The V call is TRBV7-9, the J call TRBJ2-7; 7 bases map to TRBD2. The V gene end was trimmed by 5 bases and the J gene end by 4 bases; junction bases not matched to a gene: 11. The CDR3 extends over 15 amino acids. Germline CDR1 and CDR2: SEHNR and FQNEAQ (reference sequence). CDR3 bases: TGTGCCAGCAGCCCCGGTAGCGGGTTTCTTTACGAGCAGTACTTC. This encodes CASSPGSGFLYEQYF.

The sample holds a few counts of this clone. This chain uses TRBV2 with TRBJ2-2, with a tentative D call TRBD2 (6 bases). Germline CDR1 SNHLY, CDR2 FYNNEI. Trimming removed 1 base at V and 7 bases at J, with 16 bases between. The CDR3 is 16 amino acids. CDR3: CASSEVLPGVSGELFF. The CDR3 DNA sequence: TGTGCCAGCAGTGAAGTACTTCCGGGGGTTAGCGGGGAGCTGTTTTTT. Supplemented by reference TRBV2 and TRBJ2-2, the full variable domain reads EPEVTQTPSHQVTQMGQEVILRCVPISNHLYFYWYRQILGQKVEFLVSFYNNEISEKSEIFDDQFSVERPDGSNFTLKIRSTKLEDSAMYFCASSEVLPGVSGELFFGEGSRLTVL.

This clone was seen a few times. V is TRBV7-6 and J is TRBJ2-7; 7 bases line up with TRBD2. CDR1 is SGHVS and CDR2 is FNYEAQ in the germline V gene. V was clipped by 2 bases and J by 2 bases; unmatched bases: 6. The CDR3 covers 15 residues. The CDR3 is CASSLLGGTTYEQYF. CDR3 nucleotides: TGTGCCAGCAGCTTATTGGGAGGGACCACCTACGAGCAGTACTTC.

The rearrangement uses TRBV2 and TRBJ1-3; D might be TRBD1 (6 bases). Between the trimmed V and J ends, which lost 8 bases and 6 bases, there was a span of 14 bases. There are 13 residues in the CDR3. Germline-derived CDR1 and CDR2 are SNHLY and FYNNEI. The CDR3 nucleotides read TGTGCCAGCCCTACAGGGTCCGAAAACACCATATATTTT. Translating gives CASPTGSENTIYF.

This sequence joins TRBV9 and TRBJ1-1, with 7 bases fitting TRBD1. CDR3 length: 14 amino acids. V shed 1 base and J 4 bases; nucleotides not matched to a gene: 4. CDR1 SGDLS and CDR2 YYNGEE come from the germline V gene. Here the CDR3 reads CASSVSQGGTEAFF. The CDR3 nucleotides read TGTGCCAGCAGCGTAAGTCAGGGGGGCACTGAAGCTTTCTTT. Full variable domain (rest looked up from reference TRBV9 and TRBJ1-1): DSGVTQTPKHLITATGQRVTLRCSPRSGDLSVYWYQQSLDQGLQFLIQYYNGEERAKGNILERFSAQQFPDLHSELNLSSLELGDSALYFCASSVSQGGTEAFFGQGTRLTVV.

This clone was found a few times. The V and J genes are TRBV6-5 and TRBJ2-2, with 7 bases identical to TRBD1. V dropped 4 bases and J dropped 13; count of bases not matched to a gene: 9. The germline V gene encodes CDR1 MNHEY and CDR2 SVGAGI. There are 13 residues in the CDR3. CDR3 residues: CASSSTGNLPLFF. For the CDR3, the DNA is TGTGCCAGCAGTTCGACAGGGAACCTACCGCTGTTTTTT.

V is TRBV28 and J is TRBJ2-3, with D possibly being TRBD2 (6 bases). The CDR3 is 13 residues long. CDR1 is MDHEN, CDR2 SYDVKM, per germline. The V gene lost 11 bases and the J gene lost 2 bases, with 14 bases spanning the gap. CDR3 protein: CAGGGGNTDTQYF. As DNA, the CDR3 is TGTGCCGGGGGAGGTGGGAACACAGATACGCAGTATTTT. Complete variable domain (other parts from reference TRBV28 and TRBJ2-3): DVKVTQSSRYLVKRTGEKVFLECVQDMDHENMFWYRQDPGLGLRLIYFSYDVKMKEKGDIPEGYSVSREKKERFSLILESASTNQTSMYLCAGGGGNTDTQYFGPGTRLTVL.

The gene calls are TRBV2 and TRBJ1-5; 10 bases map to TRBD1. Trimming cost V 7 bases and J 0 bases; bases outside gene matches: 3. CDR1 is SNHLY and CDR2 is FYNNEI in the germline V gene. This CDR3 region has 15 residues. Here the CDR3 reads CASTGQGDSNQPQHF. The CDR3 DNA reads as TGTGCCAGCACCGGACAGGGGGATAGCAATCAGCCCCAGCATTTT.

CDR3: CASSTGTSGDGTDTQYF. The CDR3 bases are TGCGCCAGCAGCACCGGGACTAGCGGGGATGGGACAGATACGCAGTATTTT. This rearrangement joins TRBV5-1 to TRBJ2-3, with 13 bases matching TRBD2. There are 17 residues in the CDR3. J was trimmed by 3 bases and V by 4 bases; bases with no gene match: 8. Germline-derived CDR1 and CDR2 are SGHRS and YFSETQ.

This clone was seen a few times. The chain uses TRBV9 and TRBJ2-1; 12 nucleotides align to TRBD2. Per the germline V gene, CDR1 is SGDLS and CDR2 is YYNGEE. This CDR3 has 19 amino acids. Trimming removed 0 bases from V and 4 bases from J; junction bases left unmatched: 11. This CDR3 reads CASSVGEWRLAGGYNEQFF. CDR3 in DNA: TGTGCCAGCAGCGTAGGCGAATGGAGGCTAGCGGGGGGGTACAATGAGCAGTTCTTC. Drawing the rest from reference TRBV9 and TRBJ2-1, the complete variable domain is DSGVTQTPKHLITATGQRVTLRCSPRSGDLSVYWYQQSLDQGLQFLIQYYNGEERAKGNILERFSAQQFPDLHSELNLSSLELGDSALYFCASSVGEWRLAGGYNEQFFGPGTRLTVL.

In its sample, this clone was seen a few times. The chain recombines TRBV6-6 with TRBJ1-1; maybe TRBD1 (5 bases). Germline V gene lookup returns CDR1 MNHNY and CDR2 SVGAGI (reference sequence). CDR3 length: 12 amino acids. The V and J ends lost 8 bases and 1 base respectively, with 8 bases between them. CDR3 bases: TGTGCCAGCTCCCAGGGGAACACTGAAGCTTTCTTT. Protein: CASSQGNTEAFF.

The sample holds a few counts of this clone. The gene calls are TRBV5-4 and TRBJ2-2; D perhaps matches TRBD2 (7 bases). V was shortened by 1 base and J by 2 bases, with 12 bases between the two germline ends. CDR3 length: 16 amino acids. Germline lookup yields CDR1 SGHNT and CDR2 YYREEE (reference sequence). DNA of the CDR3: TGTGCCAGCAGCTTGCAGAGCGGGACAAACACCGGGGAGCTGTTTTTT. Amino acid sequence: CASSLQSGTNTGELFF.

This clone was picked up a small number of times. J is TRBJ2-2 and V is TRBV11-2; 7 bases line up with TRBD2. The V gene end was trimmed by 5 bases and the J gene end by 2 bases; junction bases not matched to a gene: 5. Germline loops: CDR1 SGHAT, CDR2 FQNNGV. The CDR3 is 15 amino acids. This CDR3 is CASSPSGVNTGELFF. CDR3 nucleotide sequence: TGTGCCAGCAGCCCCAGCGGGGTCAACACCGGGGAGCTGTTTTTT. Using reference TRBV11-2 and TRBJ2-2 for the parts outside the CDR3, the full variable domain is EAGVAQSPRYKIIEKRQSVAFWCNPISGHATLYWYQQILGQGPKLLIQFQNNGVVDDSQLPKDRFSAERLKGVDSTLKIQPAKLEDSAVYLCASSPSGVNTGELFFGEGSRLTVL.

This chain links TRBV19 with TRBJ1-2; TRBD1 matches 9 bases. This CDR3 spans 13 amino acids. V shed 3 bases and J 7 bases; nucleotides not matched to a gene: 3. Germline V gene sequence: CDR1 LNHDA, CDR2 SQIVND (reference sequence). CDR3 nucleotide sequence: TGTGCCAGTAGTATCGGGACAGGGACTGGCTACACCTTC. Its protein is CASSIGTGTGYTF. Filled out from reference TRBV19 and TRBJ1-2, the complete variable domain reads DGGITQSPKYLFRKEGQNVTLSCEQNLNHDAMYWYRQDPGQGLRLIYYSQIVNDFQKGDIAEGYSVSREKKESFPLTVTSAQKNPTAFYLCASSIGTGTGYTFGSGTRLTVV.

This clone came up a few times. The CDR3 protein is CASSFLTGVFF. CDR3 in DNA: TGTGCCAGCAGTTTCCTTACGGGGGTTTTCTTT. The V call is TRBV28, the J call TRBJ1-1; tentatively, D is TRBD1 (5 bases). The CDR3 is 11 amino acids. V lost 3 bases and J lost 13, with 12 bases in between. CDR1 MDHEN and CDR2 SYDVKM come from the germline V gene. Full variable domain (outside the CDR3, taken from reference TRBV28 and TRBJ1-1): DVKVTQSSRYLVKRTGEKVFLECVQDMDHENMFWYRQDPGLGLRLIYFSYDVKMKEKGDIPEGYSVSREKKERFSLILESASTNQTSMYLCASSFLTGVFFGQGTRLTVV.

The J gene is TRBJ2-3, the V gene TRBV7-9; 7 bases are a match to TRBD2. Trimming cost V 4 bases and J 0 bases; bases outside gene matches: 13. Germline lookup yields CDR1 SEHNR and CDR2 FQNEAQ (reference sequence). CDR3 length equals 18 residues. DNA of the CDR3: TGTGCCAGCAGCTCGAATCGTTTTGGGACTACTAGCACAGATACGCAGTATTTT. Its translation is CASSSNRFGTTSTDTQYF.

This clone was detected a few times. V is TRBV15 and J is TRBJ1-1, with D tentatively TRBD1 (5 bases). The CDR3 has 14 residues. Germline V gene data show CDR1 as LNHNV and CDR2 as YYDKDF (reference sequence). Trimming took off 4 bases at V and 4 bases at J, with 13 bases between the two ends. The CDR3 region is CATSMAGWTTEAFF. The CDR3 nucleotides are TGTGCCACCAGCATGGCAGGGTGGACCACTGAAGCTTTCTTT.

This clone was observed a handful of times. The genes are TRBV7-2 and TRBJ1-6; maybe TRBD1 (6 bases). Germline CDR1 SGHTA, CDR2 FQGNSA. The CDR3 consists of 14 residues. Trimming shortened V by 5 bases and J by 9 bases, and 14 bases separated the two germline ends. In DNA form, the CDR3 reads TGTGCCAGCAGCCGGGACACAAGGTTTTCACCCCTCCACTTT. The encoded protein is CASSRDTRFSPLHF.

A few counts support this clone. The genes are TRBV15 and TRBJ1-2; D unclear. This CDR3 has 16 amino acids. CDR1 and CDR2 from the germline V gene are LNHNV and YYDKDF (reference sequence). The V end lost 1 base, the J end lost 8 bases, and 20 bases lay between the germline ends. Here the CDR3 DNA reads TGTGCCACCAGCAGAGTATCCGGGGTCACGGCGACGGGCTACACCTTC. Translated: CATSRVSGVTATGYTF.

This clone was recorded a few times. V gene TRBV11-1 combines with J gene TRBJ2-7; TRBD2 agrees at 12 bases. J lost 0 bases, V lost 5 bases, and 5 bases had no gene match. This CDR3 is 16 amino acids long. Germline CDR1 and CDR2: SGHAT and FQDESV (reference sequence). The CDR3 loop is CASSARTSGNSYEQYF. CDR3 coding DNA: TGTGCCAGCAGCGCCCGGACTAGCGGGAACTCCTACGAGCAGTACTTC.

The genes are TRBV14 and TRBJ2-3; maybe TRBD2 (6 bases). The germline V gene encodes CDR1 SGHDN and CDR2 FVKESK. The CDR3 runs to 13 residues. V shed 6 bases and J shed 1 base, with 8 bases lying between them. The DNA for the CDR3 is TGTGCCAGCAGGCCTAGCGGCACAGATACGCAGTATTTT. This translates into CASRPSGTDTQYF. The full variable domain, completed using reference TRBV14 and TRBJ2-3, is EAGVTQFPSHSVIEKGQTVTLRCDPISGHDNLYWYRRVMGKEIKFLLHFVKESKQDESGMPNNRFLAERTGGTYSTLKVQPAELEDSGVYFCASRPSGTDTQYFGPGTRLTVL.

This clone was detected a few times. This chain connects TRBV18 to TRBJ1-2; D unresolved. CDR1 and CDR2 (germline): KGHSH, LQKENI. V was clipped by 2 bases and J by 2 bases, with 9 bases between them. This CDR3 has 14 amino acids. CDR3 in amino acids: CASSPTELNYGYTF. DNA of the CDR3: TGTGCCAGCTCACCAACCGAACTCAACTATGGCTACACCTTC.

The chain employs TRBV30 and TRBJ2-7; 8 nucleotides line up with TRBD2. Per germline, CDR1 GTSNPN and CDR2 SVGIG (reference sequence). V trimming: 0 bases; J trimming: 4 bases; junction bases outside the gene matches: 11. The CDR3 covers 16 residues. DNA of the CDR3: TGTGCCTGGAGTGTACACAGGACTAGCATTTCGTACGAGCAGTACTTC. It encodes CAWSVHRTSISYEQYF.

There are a few counts of this clone. J is TRBJ2-7 and V is TRBV30; D gene unclear. V was trimmed by 3 bases and J by 2 bases, leaving 8 bases between them. Germline V gene sequence: CDR1 GTSNPN, CDR2 SVGIG (reference sequence). The CDR3 has 12 amino acids. CDR3 protein: CAWRSRAYEQYF. CDR3 sequence (DNA): TGTGCCTGGAGGTCTCGAGCCTACGAGCAGTACTTC.